Here is one TCR beta chain with its context. This record comes from a study of radiotherapy plus CTLA-4 blockade in lung cancer. Sequencing was performed with immunoSEQ multiplex PCR; in TCRdb, only in-frame clones are kept and a portion is missing. The sample lists around 130,000 clones; around 90% were seen once. The sequencing used peripheral blood, collected from a patient treated with radiotherapy plus ipilimumab. This TCR was recovered from a human donor with non-small cell lung cancer that progressed on radiotherapy plus ipilimumab.

As DNA, the CDR3 is TGTGCCATCAGTGAGTCGAGGGGGACCCTTTACAATGAGCAGTTCTTC. It specifies CAISESRGTLYNEQFF. The chain has TRBV10-3 and TRBJ2-1; D is possibly TRBD1 (6 bases). Trimming removed 0 bases from V and 4 bases from J, with 13 bases in between. This CDR3 comprises 16 residues. The germline V gene has CDR1 ENHRY and CDR2 SYGVKD.